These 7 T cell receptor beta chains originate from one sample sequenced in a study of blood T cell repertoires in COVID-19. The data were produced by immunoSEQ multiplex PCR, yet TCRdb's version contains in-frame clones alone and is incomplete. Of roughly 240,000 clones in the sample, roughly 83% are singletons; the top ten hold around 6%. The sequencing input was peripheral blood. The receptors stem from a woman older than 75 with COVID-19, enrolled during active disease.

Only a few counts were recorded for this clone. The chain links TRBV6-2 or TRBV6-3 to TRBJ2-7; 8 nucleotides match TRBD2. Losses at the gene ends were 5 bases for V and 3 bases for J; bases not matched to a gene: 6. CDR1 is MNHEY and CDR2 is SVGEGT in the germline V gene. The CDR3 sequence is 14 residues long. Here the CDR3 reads CASSLPSGGYEQYF. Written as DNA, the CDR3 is TGTGCCAGCAGTCTACCGAGCGGGGGCTACGAGCAGTACTTC.

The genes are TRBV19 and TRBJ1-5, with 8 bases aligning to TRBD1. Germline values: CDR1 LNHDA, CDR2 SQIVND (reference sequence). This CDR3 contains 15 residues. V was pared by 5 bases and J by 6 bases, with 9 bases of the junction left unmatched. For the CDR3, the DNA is TGTGCCAGTAGTGCTCAGGGGGCAGAGGTTCAGCCCCAGCATTTT. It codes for CASSAQGAEVQPQHF.

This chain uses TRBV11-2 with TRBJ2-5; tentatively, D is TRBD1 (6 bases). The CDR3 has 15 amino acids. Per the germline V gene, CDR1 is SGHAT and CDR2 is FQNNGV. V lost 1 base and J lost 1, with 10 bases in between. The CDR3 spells CASSLGTAVQETQYF. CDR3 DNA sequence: TGTGCCAGCAGCTTAGGGACAGCCGTCCAAGAGACCCAGTACTTC.

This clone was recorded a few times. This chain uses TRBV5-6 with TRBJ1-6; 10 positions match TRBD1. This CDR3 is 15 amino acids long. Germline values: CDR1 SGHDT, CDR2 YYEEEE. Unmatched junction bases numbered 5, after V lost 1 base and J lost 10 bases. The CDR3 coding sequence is TGTGCCAGCAGCTTGTGGACAGGGGGAGGATCACCCCTCCACTTT. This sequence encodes CASSLWTGGGSPLHF. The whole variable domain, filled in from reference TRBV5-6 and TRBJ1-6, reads DAGVTQSPTHLIKTRGQQVTLRCSPKSGHDTVSWYQQALGQGPQFIFQYYEEEERQRGNFPDRFSGHQFPNYSSELNVNALLLGDSALYLCASSLWTGGGSPLHFGNGTRLTVT.

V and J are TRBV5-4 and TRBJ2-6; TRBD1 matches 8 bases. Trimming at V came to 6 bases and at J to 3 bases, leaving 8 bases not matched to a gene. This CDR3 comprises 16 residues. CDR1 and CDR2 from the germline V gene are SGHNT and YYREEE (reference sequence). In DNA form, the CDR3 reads TGTGCCAGCACCAGACAGGGGAGCGGTGGGGCCAACGTCCTGACTTTC. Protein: CASTRQGSGGANVLTF. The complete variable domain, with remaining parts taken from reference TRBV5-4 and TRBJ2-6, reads ETGVTQSPTHLIKTRGQQVTLRCSSQSGHNTVSWYQQALGQGPQFIFQYYREEENGRGNFPPRFSGLQFPNYSSELNVNALELDDSALYLCASTRQGSGGANVLTFGAGSRLTVL.

CDR3 in DNA: TGTGCCAGCAACCTGGGACTAGCGGGTCCACCGTACTTC. It yields the protein CASNLGLAGPPYF. The V and J genes are TRBV28 and TRBJ2-5, with TRBD2 matching 12 bases. The CDR3 runs 13 residues. The ends lost 7 bases at V and 13 bases at J; junction bases unmatched: 10. Germline CDR1 MDHEN, CDR2 SYDVKM.

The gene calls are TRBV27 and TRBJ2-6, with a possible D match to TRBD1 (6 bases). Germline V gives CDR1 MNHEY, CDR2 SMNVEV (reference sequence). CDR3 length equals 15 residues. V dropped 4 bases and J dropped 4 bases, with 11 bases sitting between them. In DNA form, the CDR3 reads TGTGCCAGCAGTTCAACAGGGCTCGGGGCCAACGTCCTGACTTTC. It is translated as CASSSTGLGANVLTF. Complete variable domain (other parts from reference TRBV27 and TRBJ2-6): EAQVTQNPRYLITVTGKKLTVTCSQNMNHEYMSWYRQDPGLGLRQIYYSMNVEVTDKGDVPEGYKVSRKEKRNFPLILESPSPNQTSLYFCASSSTGLGANVLTFGAGSRLTVL.